This is a list of T cell receptor beta chains from one sample in a study of regulatory T cells in long-lasting Graves disease. TCRdb independently ran MiXCR on the multiplex PCR reads; one entry per CDR3 protein. This sample has approximately 350,000 distinct CDR3 sequences, with approximately 25% found just once. The input for sequencing was peripheral blood mononuclear cells (PBMCs), taken when the disease was refractory, from a patient treated with antithyroid drugs. Receptors were obtained from a woman between 35 and 50 years old with Graves disease. CDR3s include the opening cysteine and the closing phenylalanine or tryptophan. D genes are given only for firm matches. Clone size is stated in some rows and not others, as once, few, many or a class when expanded.

j_call v_call d_call clone_size cdr3_nt cdr3_aa
TRBJ2-5 TRBV29-1 - - TGCAGCGTTGCCCCCCCGTTGCGACAGACGTACCAAGAGACCCAGTACTTC CSVAPPLRQTYQETQYF
TRBJ2-1 TRBV28 - many TGTGCCAGCAGCCTTCTGGGCTCCGTCCAGTTCTTC CASSLLGSVQFF
TRBJ1-1 TRBV11-2 TRBD1 many TGTGCCAGCAGCATCGGGACAGTTGAAGCTTTCTTT CASSIGTVEAFF
TRBJ2-1 TRBV28 TRBD2 few TGTGCCAGTCTCCTCGGCGGGAGGGACAATGAGCAGTTCTTC CASLLGGRDNEQFF
TRBJ2-7 TRBV7-9 TRBD1 few TGTGCCACCGGGACAGGGGGCCCGTGGGAGCAGTACTTC CATGTGGPWEQYF
TRBJ1-6 TRBV19 - few TGTGCCAGTAGTGCCTACCCCAATGGTAATTCACCCCTCCACTTT CASSAYPNGNSPLHF
TRBJ2-7 TRBV2 TRBD2 many TGTGCCAGCAGTGGGCTTCCGGGACTAGCGGACACCTACGAGCAGTACTTC CASSGLPGLADTYEQYF
TRBJ2-7 TRBV29-1 - many TGCAGCGTTGACGAGGACTACGAGCAGTACTTC CSVDEDYEQYF
TRBJ2-7 TRBV29-1 - few TGCAGCGCTGGGCAGAACTCCTACGAGCAGTACTTC CSAGQNSYEQYF
TRBJ1-2 TRBV12-3/TRBV12-4 - few TGTGCCAGCTGTATATCCGGGGGGCAAAACTATGGCTACACCTTC CASCISGGQNYGYTF